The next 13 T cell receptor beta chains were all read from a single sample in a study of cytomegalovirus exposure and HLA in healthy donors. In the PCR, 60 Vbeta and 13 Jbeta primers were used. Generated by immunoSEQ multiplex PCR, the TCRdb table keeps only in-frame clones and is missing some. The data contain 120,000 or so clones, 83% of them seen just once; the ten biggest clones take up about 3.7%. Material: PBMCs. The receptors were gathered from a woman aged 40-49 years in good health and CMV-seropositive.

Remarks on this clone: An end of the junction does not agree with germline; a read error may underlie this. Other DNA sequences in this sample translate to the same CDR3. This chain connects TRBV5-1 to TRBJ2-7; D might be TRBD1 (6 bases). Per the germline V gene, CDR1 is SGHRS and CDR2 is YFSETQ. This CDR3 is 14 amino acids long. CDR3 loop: CASSLGQVPYEQYF. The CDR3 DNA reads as TGCGCCAGCAGCTTGGGACAGGTCCCCTACGAGCAGTACTTT.

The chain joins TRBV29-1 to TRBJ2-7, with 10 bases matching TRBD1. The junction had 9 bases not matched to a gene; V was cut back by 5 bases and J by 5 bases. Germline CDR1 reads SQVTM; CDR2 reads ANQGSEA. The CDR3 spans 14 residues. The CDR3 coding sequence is TGCAGCGTTAACTCCGGGACAGGGGTACACGAGCAGTACTTC. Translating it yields CSVNSGTGVHEQYF.

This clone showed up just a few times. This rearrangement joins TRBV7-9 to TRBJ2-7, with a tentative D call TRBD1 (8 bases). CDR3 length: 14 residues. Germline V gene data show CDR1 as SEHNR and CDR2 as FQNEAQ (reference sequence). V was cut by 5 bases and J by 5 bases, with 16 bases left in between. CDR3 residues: CASSTQGGLDEQYF. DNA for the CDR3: TGTGCCAGCAGCACACAGGGGGGGCTAGACGAGCAGTACTTC.

Here the CDR3 reads CASSLPSGEQYF. The CDR3 nucleotides are TGTGCCAGCAGCCTCCCGAGTGGCGAGCAGTACTTC. This rearrangement joins TRBV11-2 to TRBJ2-7; D ambiguous. Trimming left V 5 bases short and J 6 bases short, with 11 bases between. CDR3 length: 12 amino acids. The germline V gene encodes CDR1 SGHAT and CDR2 FQNNGV.

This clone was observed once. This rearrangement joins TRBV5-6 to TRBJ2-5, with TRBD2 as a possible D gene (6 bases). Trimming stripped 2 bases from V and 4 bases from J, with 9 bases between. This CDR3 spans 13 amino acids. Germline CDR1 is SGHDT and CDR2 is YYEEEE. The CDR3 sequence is CASSLWGVETQYF. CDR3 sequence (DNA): TGTGCCAGCAGCTTATGGGGGGTAGAGACCCAGTACTTC.

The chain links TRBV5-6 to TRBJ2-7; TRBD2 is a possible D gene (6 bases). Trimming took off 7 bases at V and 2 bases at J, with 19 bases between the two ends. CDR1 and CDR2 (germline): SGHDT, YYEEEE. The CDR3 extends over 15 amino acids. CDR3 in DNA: TGTGCCAGCGGTATATTAGCGGATTCGCCCTACGAGCAGTACTTC. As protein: CASGILADSPYEQYF. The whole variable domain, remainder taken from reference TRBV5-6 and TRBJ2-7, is DAGVTQSPTHLIKTRGQQVTLRCSPKSGHDTVSWYQQALGQGPQFIFQYYEEEERQRGNFPDRFSGHQFPNYSSELNVNALLLGDSALYLCASGILADSPYEQYFGPGTRLTVT.

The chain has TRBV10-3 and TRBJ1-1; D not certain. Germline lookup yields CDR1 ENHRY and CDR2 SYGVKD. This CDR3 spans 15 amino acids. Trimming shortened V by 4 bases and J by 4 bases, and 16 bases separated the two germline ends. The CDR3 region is CAISGSGEGVTEAFF. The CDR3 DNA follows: TGTGCCATCAGTGGGTCCGGCGAGGGTGTCACTGAAGCTTTCTTT.

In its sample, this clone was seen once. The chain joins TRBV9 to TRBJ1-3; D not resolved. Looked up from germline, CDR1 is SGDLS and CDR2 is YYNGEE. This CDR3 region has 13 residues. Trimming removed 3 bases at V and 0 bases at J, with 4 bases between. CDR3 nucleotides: TGTGCCAGCAGCGACACCTCTGGAAACACCATATATTTT. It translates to CASSDTSGNTIYF.

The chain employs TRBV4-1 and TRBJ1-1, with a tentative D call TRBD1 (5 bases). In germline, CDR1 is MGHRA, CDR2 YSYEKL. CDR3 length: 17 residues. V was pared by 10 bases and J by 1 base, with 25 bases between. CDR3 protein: CATSHSQGYTRNTEAFF. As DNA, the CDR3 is TGCGCCACCTCTCATAGCCAGGGTTATACCCGGAACACTGAAGCTTTCTTT.

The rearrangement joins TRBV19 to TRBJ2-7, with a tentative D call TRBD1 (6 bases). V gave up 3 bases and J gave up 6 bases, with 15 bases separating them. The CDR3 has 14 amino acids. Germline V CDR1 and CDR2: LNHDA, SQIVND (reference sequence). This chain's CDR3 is CASSILTGFSEQYF. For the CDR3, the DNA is TGTGCCAGTAGTATCCTTACAGGGTTTAGCGAGCAGTACTTC.

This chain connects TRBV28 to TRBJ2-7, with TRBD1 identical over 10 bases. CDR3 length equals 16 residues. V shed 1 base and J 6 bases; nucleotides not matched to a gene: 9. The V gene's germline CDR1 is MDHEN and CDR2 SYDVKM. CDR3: CASSLYGQGGYGEQYF. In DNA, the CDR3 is TGTGCCAGCAGTTTATACGGACAGGGGGGTTATGGCGAGCAGTACTTC.

The CDR3 reads CASSYNLYGYTF. The CDR3, as DNA: TGCGCCAGCAGCTACAACCTCTATGGCTACACCTTC. The chain couples TRBV5-1 to TRBJ1-2; D remains ambiguous. CDR3 size: 12 residues. Per the germline V gene, CDR1 is SGHRS and CDR2 is YFSETQ. Trimming cost V 3 bases and J 4 bases, with 7 bases left between them.

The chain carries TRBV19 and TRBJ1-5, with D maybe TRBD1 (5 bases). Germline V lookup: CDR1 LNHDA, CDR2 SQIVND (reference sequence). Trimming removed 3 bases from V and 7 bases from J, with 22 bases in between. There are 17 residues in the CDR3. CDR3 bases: TGTGCCAGTAGTATTATGATGGCGATAAGGGGCGAGCAGCCCCAGCATTTT. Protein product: CASSIMMAIRGEQPQHF.